Below are 28 T cell receptor beta chains sequenced from a single sample in a study of tumor-infiltrating lymphocytes in primary liver carcinoma. The researchers produced TCR beta cDNA from roughly 500 ng total RNA with a constant-region primer. Libraries for TCR beta were built through three nested multiplex PCR rounds, which together made up a slightly modified ARM-PCR procedure. Running roughly 10 cycles apiece, the first two PCR rounds relied on TRBV1-TRBV30 forward primers together with a C-beta reverse primer. TCRdb reprocessed the multiplex PCR reads with MiXCR, giving one entry per CDR3 protein. The sample shows more than 40,000 distinct CDR3 sequences, 71% of them seen only once. Unsorted bulk tissue, roughly 19-34 mg of it, served as the source for co-extraction of RNA and DNA. Material: liver tumor tissue from sampling region 5. Subset defined: tumor region T5, tumor centre. The receptor set was obtained from a middle-aged man with primary liver carcinoma and hepatitis B virus infection.

This clonotype was counted a few times. The V call is TRBV18, the J call TRBJ2-1; D may be TRBD1 or TRBD2 (6 bases each). The CDR3 runs to 15 residues. Germline lookup yields CDR1 KGHSH and CDR2 LQKENI. The V gene lost 3 bases and the J gene lost 7 bases, with 16 bases spanning the gap. CDR3 nucleotides: TGTGCCAGCTCACCCTCGTGGGGGGCAGCTAATGAGCAGTTCTTC. This codes for CASSPSWGAANEQFF.

CDR3 in amino acids: CNGMGLADNEQFF. Written as DNA, the CDR3 is TGCAACGGTATGGGACTAGCGGACAATGAGCAGTTCTTC. The chain uses TRBV29-1 and TRBJ2-1, with 11 bases lining up with TRBD2. Germline CDR1 is SQVTM and CDR2 is ANQGSEA. The CDR3 runs 13 residues.

This chain uses TRBV6-1 with TRBJ2-3; a weak D match, TRBD1 (5 bases). The CDR3 covers 18 residues. In germline, CDR1 is MNHNS, CDR2 SASEGT. The V gene lost 11 bases and the J gene lost 6 bases, with 33 bases spanning the gap. CDR3 coding DNA: TGTGCCTGTAGGAAGAGCTATCAGGGATCTGCGTTATGGGATACGCAGTATTTT. Translating it yields CACRKSYQGSALWDTQYF.

The J gene is TRBJ2-3, the V gene TRBV4-2, with 8 bases aligning to TRBD2. There are 16 residues in the CDR3. Germline-derived CDR1 and CDR2 are LGHNA and YNFKEQ. Trimming cost V 0 bases and J 15 bases; bases outside gene matches: 17. Here the CDR3 reads CASSQELAASTDTRYF. The CDR3 nucleotides read TGTGCCAGCAGCCAAGAACTAGCGGCTAGCACAGATACGCGATATTTT.

About this clonotype: Sequence at one end of the junction differs from germline and may be a read error. The V and J genes are TRBV4-1 and TRBJ2-7, with D possibly matching TRBD2 (6 bases). This CDR3 is built from 16 residues. CDR1 MGHRA and CDR2 YSYEKL come from the germline V gene. In DNA, the CDR3 is TGCGCCAGTAGCCAAGATTTTAGCGGAGGCTCCTACGAGCACTACTTC. This codes for CASSQDFSGGSYEHYF.

This clonotype was recorded only once. This CDR3 fails to terminate in the conserved phenylalanine or tryptophan, so it likely reflects a read error. The chain carries TRBV6-1 and TRBJ1-6; tentatively, D is TRBD1 (6 bases). CDR3 length: 13 residues. Germline values: CDR1 MNHNS, CDR2 SASEGT. The CDR3 nucleotides are TGTGCCTCGTCGGGGGCTCTCGGTTCACCACTCCACCTT. Translating it yields CASSGALGSPLHL.

About this clonotype: The conserved phenylalanine or tryptophan is not found at the CDR3 terminus, so this likely reflects a read error. The chain has TRBV30 and TRBJ2-3; 8 bases agree with TRBD2. Losses at the gene ends were 2 bases for V and 5 bases for J; bases not matched to a gene: 3. Germline-derived CDR1 and CDR2 are GTSNPN and SVGIG (reference sequence). The CDR3 runs 13 residues. CDR3 DNA sequence: TGTGCCTGGAGTACGGGACTAGAAGATACGCAGTATTAT. Translating gives CAWSTGLEDTQYY.

Note on this clonotype: Compared with germline, one end of the junction differs, possibly owing to a read error. Written as DNA, the CDR3 is TGCGCCAGCAGCCAGCTTTTTAACGGGAACATTGAAGCTTTCTTT. This gives the protein CASSQLFNGNIEAFF. V and J are TRBV4-1 and TRBJ1-1; D is unresolved. Germline V gene data show CDR1 as MGHRA and CDR2 as YSYEKL. CDR3 size: 15 residues.

Comment on this clonotype: At one of its ends the junction is not consistent with the germline gene, which may arise from a read error. The chain couples TRBV29-1 to TRBJ2-1; D is ambiguous. The germline gives CDR1 SQVTM, CDR2 ANQGSEA. The CDR3 is made up of 10 amino acids. This CDR3 is CSGSENEQFF. The DNA for the CDR3 is TGCAGCGGATCAGAGAATGAACAGTTCTTC.

This chain connects TRBV12-3 or TRBV12-4 to TRBJ2-3; D is perhaps TRBD1 (5 bases). CDR3 size: 14 residues. Trimming took 7 bases from V and 11 from J, leaving 22 bases between them. CDR3 protein: CASKKVLSTGMQYF. The CDR3 DNA reads TGTGCCAGCAAAAAGGTTCTGAGCACAGGTATGCAGTATTTT.

This rearrangement joins TRBV6-5 to TRBJ1-2; perhaps TRBD1 as D (5 bases). Trimming pared 10 bases from V and 8 bases from J, leaving 17 bases between. The length of the CDR3 is 12 residues. The germline gives CDR1 MNHEY, CDR2 SVGAGI. The CDR3 reads CANCVRDEGYTF. The DNA of the CDR3 is TGTGCCAACTGTGTCAGGGACGAAGGCTACACCTTC.

In regard to this clonotype: An end of the junction does not agree with germline; a read error may underlie this. The chain couples TRBV12-3 or TRBV12-4 to TRBJ2-1; D is unclear. This CDR3 is built from 12 residues. This chain's CDR3 is CANSPLSDEQFF. DNA for the CDR3: TGTGCCAACAGTCCACTTTCCGATGAGCAGTTCTTC.

Turning to this clonotype: Sequence at one end of the junction differs from germline and may be a read error. The rearrangement uses TRBV4-1 and TRBJ2-7; 10 bases fit TRBD2. CDR1 and CDR2 from the germline V gene are MGHRA and YSYEKL. This CDR3 has 15 residues. CDR3 loop: CASGQASSGSYVQYF. The CDR3 DNA reads TGCGCCAGCGGCCAAGCTTCTAGCGGGAGCTACGTGCAATACTTC.

The count of this clonotype is one. It may be a read error: a sequence one base away is much more abundant. The DNA for the CDR3 is TGCACCAGCGGGGCAGGAACCCAAGAGACCCAGTACTTC. The encoded protein is CTSGAGTQETQYF. The chain carries TRBV5-1 and TRBJ2-5, with 7 bases fitting TRBD2. The CDR3 totals 13 residues. Germline CDR1 SGHRS, CDR2 YFSETQ.

In regard to this clonotype: Sequence at one end of the junction differs from germline and may be a read error. This sequence joins TRBV29-1 and TRBJ2-2, with D tentatively TRBD2 (5 bases). This CDR3 is 12 amino acids long. CDR1 and CDR2 from the germline V gene are SQVTM and ANQGSEA. CDR3 coding DNA: TGCAGCGTTGTGGGAAACACCGGGGAGCCGTTTTTT. It translates to CSVVGNTGEPFF.

The genes are TRBV6-1 and TRBJ1-1, with unresolved D. The V and J ends lost 4 bases and 11 bases respectively, with 20 bases between them. Germline CDR1 and CDR2: MNHNS and SASEGT. CDR3 length: 14 residues. CDR3 amino acids: CASSALPEHGWAFF. DNA of the CDR3: TGTGCCAGCAGTGCACTCCCGGAACATGGATGGGCTTTCTTT.

This clonotype was counted only a few times. This rearrangement joins TRBV2 to TRBJ1-4, with D perhaps TRBD1 (6 bases). CDR1 and CDR2 from the germline V gene are SNHLY and FYNNEI. This CDR3 contains 13 residues. V shed 11 bases and J shed 5 bases, with 15 bases lying between them. The CDR3 region is CAGQMQPNEKLFF. The DNA for the CDR3 is TGTGCCGGACAGATGCAGCCAAATGAAAAACTGTTTTTT.

In regard to this clonotype: Because it lacks the conserved phenylalanine or tryptophan at the end, this CDR3 is likely a read error. The chain uses TRBV11-2 and TRBJ2-5; TRBD2 matches at 8 bases. The germline gives CDR1 SGHAT, CDR2 FQNNGV. This CDR3 region has 14 residues. In nucleotides, the CDR3 is TGTGCCAACAGCTTAGCCGGGGGGGGAGAGACCCAGTACCTC. Its translation: CANSLAGGGETQYL.

Regarding this clonotype: The final CDR3 position lacks the conserved phenylalanine or tryptophan, pointing to a likely read error. This chain links TRBV6-1 with TRBJ2-7, with D unresolved. Germline-derived CDR1 and CDR2 are MNHNS and SASEGT. The CDR3 has 12 amino acids. This CDR3 is CASSEALGEQYS. The CDR3 nucleotides are TGTGCAAGCAGTGAAGCGCTCGGCGAGCAGTACTCC.

This clonotype has only one observation. The chain couples TRBV29-1 to TRBJ2-3, with D possibly TRBD2 on 6 matching bases. The germline CDR1 and CDR2 sequences are SQVTM and ANQGSEA. The CDR3 totals 15 residues. V dropped 5 bases and J dropped 3 bases, with 18 bases sitting between them. The CDR3 nucleotides read TGCAGCGTTAAATTGGGACTGCTTACGACAGATACGCAGTATTTT. Amino acids: CSVKLGLLTTDTQYF.

The sample holds a few counts of this clonotype. The rearrangement uses TRBV5-1 and TRBJ2-7; possible D gene TRBD1, 6 bases. The CDR3 sequence is 16 residues long. Germline V gene sequence: CDR1 SGHRS, CDR2 YFSETQ. V was pared by 2 bases and J by 0 bases, with 15 bases between. In nucleotides, the CDR3 is TGCGCCAGCAGCTTCATCCGGGACACCGGCTCCTACGAGCAGTACTTC. This gives the protein CASSFIRDTGSYEQYF.

As regards this clonotype: Here the CDR3 omits its conserved ending phenylalanine or tryptophan, so a read error is the likely source. The CDR3 region is CANSEGLAGEHETQYL. CDR3 in DNA: TGCGCCAACAGTGAGGGACTAGCGGGAGAACATGAGACCCAGTACTTA. The rearrangement joins TRBV10-1 to TRBJ2-5; 14 bases map to TRBD2. The CDR3 totals 16 residues. The germline V gene encodes CDR1 WNHNN and CDR2 SYGVQD (reference sequence).

As for this clonotype: The conserved phenylalanine or tryptophan is not found at the CDR3 terminus, so this likely reflects a read error. The chain combines TRBV29-1 with TRBJ1-1; possibly TRBD1 for D (6 bases). The CDR3 has 14 amino acids. The V end was cut by 2 bases, the J end by 11 bases, with 21 bases between. Germline CDR1 and CDR2: SQVTM and ANQGSEA. CDR3 protein: CSVEPGTTSFEAFL. As DNA, the CDR3 is TGCAGCGTTGAACCCGGGACAACTTCTTTTGAGGCTTTCTTG.

Concerning this clonotype: One base away lies a much larger clone, so this may be a sequencing read error. The rearrangement uses TRBV12-3 or TRBV12-4 and TRBJ2-5; D unresolved. The length of the CDR3 is 14 residues. CDR3 amino acids: CASSLGHQVEIQYF. CDR3 coding DNA: TGTGCCAGCAGTTTAGGTCACCAGGTAGAGATCCAGTACTTC.

Regarding this clonotype: An end of the junction differs from the germline gene, which may be a read error. This chain joins TRBV14 and TRBJ2-1, with D possibly being TRBD2 (6 bases). Per the germline V gene, CDR1 is SGHDN and CDR2 is FVKESK. This CDR3 contains 13 residues. This CDR3 reads CASSPGTQDELFF. CDR3 sequence (DNA): TGTGCCAGCAGTCCCGGGACTCAGGATGAGCTGTTCTTC.

This chain links TRBV12-3 or TRBV12-4 with TRBJ1-2; perhaps TRBD1 as D (6 bases). The V and J ends lost 8 bases and 7 bases respectively, with 20 bases between them. There are 14 residues in the CDR3. CDR3 coding DNA: TGTGCCAGCTGTACCACAGGGTACGGGGGTGGCTACACCTTC. Amino acids: CASCTTGYGGGYTF.

Remarks on this clonotype: A read error may produce the germline difference seen at one junction end. This sequence joins TRBV11-3 and TRBJ2-1, with 9 bases matching TRBD2. Per germline, CDR1 SGHNT and CDR2 YENEEA. The CDR3 sequence is 19 residues long. The CDR3 reads CASSLDFYAGGLVYDEQFF. The CDR3, as DNA: TGTGCCAGTAGCTTAGATTTCTATGCGGGAGGGCTGGTCTACGATGAGCAGTTCTTC.

The V gene is TRBV29-1, the J gene TRBJ2-1; perhaps TRBD1 as D (5 bases). Germline V gene sequence: CDR1 SQVTM, CDR2 ANQGSEA. Trimming stripped 4 bases from V and 3 bases from J, with 13 bases between. The CDR3 consists of 14 residues. CDR3 sequence reads: CSVVRGSVYNEQFF. CDR3 DNA: TGCAGCGTTGTAAGGGGCTCCGTCTACAATGAGCAGTTCTTC.